One sample yielded the 13 T cell receptor beta chains listed below, sequenced in a study of technical replicates of blood from a handful of donors. Sequencing used immunoSEQ multiplex PCR; TCRdb keeps in-frame clones, though not all of them. The sample holds 55,000 to 80,000 clones, about 90% seen once. Sequenced sample: T cells isolated from PBMCs. These receptors were collected from a human donor in good health.

V is TRBV6-5 and J is TRBJ1-1, with TRBD1 matching over 8 bases. Germline V gene lookup returns CDR1 MNHEY and CDR2 SVGAGI. CDR3 size: 16 residues. V lost 0 bases, J lost 0 bases, and 3 bases stayed unmatched. CDR3 in DNA: TGTGCCAGCAGTTACTCGGACAGGGTCATGAACACTGAAGCTTTCTTT. It yields the protein CASSYSDRVMNTEAFF.

Only one count was recorded for this clone. The J gene is TRBJ2-7, the V gene TRBV11-2; possibly TRBD2 for D (6 bases). V lost 1 base and J lost 1, with 23 bases in between. There are 19 residues in the CDR3. Germline V gene sequence: CDR1 SGHAT, CDR2 FQNNGV. CDR3 in DNA: TGTGCCAGCAGCTTAGTGGGGGGTAGCGCCACTGGCCCTTCCTACGAGCAGTACTTC. Translated, it gives CASSLVGGSATGPSYEQYF.

This clone has more than one count but fewer than ten. The rearrangement uses TRBV5-1 and TRBJ2-2; 7 bases are a match to TRBD2. Germline-derived CDR1 and CDR2 are SGHRS and YFSETQ. V lost 3 bases, J lost 3 bases, and 8 bases stayed unmatched. This CDR3 has 16 residues. CDR3: CASSSSSGTYTGELFF. CDR3 bases: TGCGCCAGCAGCTCCTCTAGCGGTACTTACACCGGGGAGCTGTTTTTT.

The chain has TRBV12-5 and TRBJ1-1, with 7 bases aligning to TRBD1. The CDR3 sequence is 15 residues long. V dropped 6 bases and J dropped 0; count of bases not matched to a gene: 7. Germline V gene sequence: CDR1 LGHNT, CDR2 FRNRAP. CDR3 amino acids: CASGLDRDMNTEAFF. The CDR3 DNA reads TGTGCTAGTGGGTTAGACAGGGATATGAACACTGAAGCTTTCTTT.

V is TRBV10-3 and J is TRBJ2-3; D not certain. V was shortened by 7 bases and J by 0 bases, with 8 bases between the two germline ends. This CDR3 spans 13 amino acids. CDR1 and CDR2 (germline): ENHRY, SYGVKD. CDR3 in DNA: TGTGCCATCATGGCACAAAGCACAGATACGCAGTATTTT. Protein: CAIMAQSTDTQYF.

The rearrangement uses TRBV13 and TRBJ2-7; 8 bases map to TRBD2. V shed 6 bases, J shed 3 bases, and the junction held 10 bases outside the gene matches. From germline, CDR1 is PRHDT and CDR2 FYEKMQ (reference sequence). This CDR3 has 15 amino acids. This CDR3 is CASSRLGGRSYEQYF. In DNA, the CDR3 is TGTGCCAGCAGTCGTCTAGGCGGGAGGAGCTACGAGCAGTACTTC.

The chain links TRBV28 to TRBJ1-2; no clear D gene. CDR1 MDHEN and CDR2 SYDVKM come from the germline V gene. The CDR3 contains 14 residues. V lost 8 bases, J lost 4 bases, and 17 bases lay in between. In DNA, the CDR3 is TGTGCCAGCGGGGATGGGCGGGCGCCCTATGGCTACACCTTC. It yields the protein CASGDGRAPYGYTF.

The chain recombines TRBV4-3 with TRBJ2-2; TRBD2 agrees at 10 bases. With V trimmed by 0 bases and J by 5 bases, 3 bases remained unmatched. The CDR3 is 16 residues long. From germline, CDR1 is LGHNA and CDR2 YSLEER. CDR3 in DNA: TGCGCCAGCAGCCAAGATGGACTAGCGGAGACCGGGGAGCTGTTTTTT. Translation gives CASSQDGLAETGELFF.

This sequence joins TRBV4-1 and TRBJ2-1, with 7 positions matching TRBD2. CDR1 and CDR2 from the germline V gene are MGHRA and YSYEKL. V lost 1 base and J lost 6; bases outside the gene matches: 3. The CDR3 has 14 amino acids. CDR3 bases: TGCGCCAGCAGCCAAGGGGGCGGGAGCAATGAGCAGTTCTTC. Encoded protein: CASSQGGGSNEQFF.

V is TRBV5-6 and J is TRBJ2-6; D gene unclear. This CDR3 contains 13 residues. Germline V CDR1 and CDR2: SGHDT, YYEEEE. The V and J ends lost 6 bases and 0 bases respectively, with 4 bases between them. The CDR3 coding sequence is TGTGCCAGCACCCTCTCTGGGGCCAACGTCCTGACTTTC. Its translation: CASTLSGANVLTF.

V and J are TRBV13 and TRBJ1-2, with 8 bases matching TRBD1. The germline gives CDR1 PRHDT, CDR2 FYEKMQ (reference sequence). Trimming took 3 bases from V and 6 from J; bases not matched to a gene: 9. The CDR3 spans 15 residues. In nucleotides, the CDR3 is TGTGCCAGCAGCTTCGTGACAGGGGTAGAGGATGGCTACACCTTC. Encoded protein: CASSFVTGVEDGYTF. Full variable domain (outside the CDR3, taken from reference TRBV13 and TRBJ1-2): AAGVIQSPRHLIKEKRETATLKCYPIPRHDTVYWYQQGPGQDPQFLISFYEKMQSDKGSIPDRFSAQQFSDYHSELNMSSLELGDSALYFCASSFVTGVEDGYTFGSGTRLTVV.

The chain is built from TRBV5-1 and TRBJ2-7; 10 bases line up with TRBD2. Germline assignment: CDR1 SGHRS and CDR2 YFSETQ. Trimming cost V 0 bases and J 4 bases; bases outside gene matches: 4. The CDR3 runs 15 residues. CDR3 in amino acids: CASSLASGRVYEQYF. The CDR3 DNA is TGCGCCAGCAGCTTGGCTAGCGGGAGAGTTTACGAGCAGTACTTC.

The chain joins TRBV10-3 to TRBJ1-1; 7 nucleotides line up with TRBD1. The CDR3 length is 17 residues. Trimming at V came to 2 bases and at J to 6 bases, leaving 15 bases not matched to a gene. Germline V gives CDR1 ENHRY, CDR2 SYGVKD. CDR3 amino acids: CAISERGGGGAEAEAFF. The CDR3 DNA is TGTGCCATCAGTGAGCGGGGGGGAGGGGGCGCAGAGGCTGAAGCTTTCTTT.